This TCR beta chain was obtained from a study of blood T cells in healthy people across ages. Findings and limits, study-wide: TCR beta diversity, measured per million T cells, fell in a roughly linear way with age. Both higher diversity and more naive CD4+ cells marked long-lived donors when set against aged donors.

Approximately 9 milliliters of peripheral blood were drawn from each donor into EDTA-treated tubes. Regarding this clonotype: Its matching antigen is unknown.

This CDR3 comprises 17 residues. V was clipped by 2 bases and J by 3 bases; unmatched bases: 10. The V gene's germline CDR1 is SGHTA and CDR2 FQGNSA. With a J-beta primer mix and a sample-barcoded 5' primer, a second PCR ran about 6 to 11 cycles. MiXCR, run by TCRdb on the 5' RACE reads, gives a single entry per CDR3 protein. Of about 670,000 distinct CDR3 sequences detected, around 41% appear once; the ten largest clones hold 30%. The sample taken for sequencing was blood. This TCR came from a man aged 80 or over in good health. The rearrangement links TRBV7-2 to TRBJ2-5; 9 bases are shared with TRBD2. This chain's CDR3 is CASSLSQGAGGEETQYF. Written as DNA, the CDR3 is TGTGCCAGCAGCTTATCCCAAGGTGCGGGAGGGGAAGAGACCCAGTACTTC.